The next 29 T cell receptor beta chains were all read from a single sample in a study of T cells in Graves' hyperthyroidism and ophthalmopathy. Amplification yielded TCR beta CDR3 regions, with RNA transcripts as the source. The TCR CDR3 was amplified in a first-round RT-PCR using the HTBI primer set. From the multiplex PCR reads, TCRdb called clonotypes with MiXCR, one entry per CDR3 protein. Altogether more than 450,000 distinct CDR3 sequences are present, 12% to 15% being singletons, with the ten largest covering about 15%. Sequencing was done on a sample of blood. The receptors here all came from a woman aged 40 to 50 with Graves' hyperthyroidism.

This clonotype occurred many times. The J gene is TRBJ1-6, the V gene TRBV2, with D hard to call. CDR1 and CDR2 (germline): SNHLY, FYNNEI. The CDR3 loop spans 14 amino acids. With 7 bases removed from V and 9 bases from J, the gap between germline ends came to 16 bases. The CDR3 reads CASTAWTETSPLHF. As DNA, the CDR3 is TGTGCCAGCACTGCTTGGACCGAAACTTCACCCCTCCACTTT.

This clonotype has ten or more counts. J is TRBJ2-7 and V is TRBV3-1, with D possibly TRBD1 on 7 matching bases. The CDR3 covers 13 residues. Germline V gene lookup returns CDR1 LGHDT and CDR2 YNNKEL (reference sequence). V lost 1 base and J lost 6, with 10 bases in between. CDR3 sequence (DNA): TGTGCCAGCAGCCAAGGTCAGGGGGGCGAGCAGTACTTC. Residues: CASSQGQGGEQYF.

This clonotype came up a few times. The chain links TRBV6-5 to TRBJ2-1, with 8 positions matching TRBD2. The CDR3 spans 15 residues. Germline loops: CDR1 MNHEY, CDR2 SVGAGI. Trimming took 4 bases from V and 6 from J; bases not matched to a gene: 8. CDR3 sequence reads: CASSSGSGKVNEQFF. DNA for the CDR3: TGTGCCAGCAGTTCTGGTAGCGGGAAAGTCAATGAGCAGTTCTTC.

This clonotype was found a few times. V and J are TRBV6-1 and TRBJ1-6; TRBD1 is a possible D gene (5 bases). Germline V gene sequence: CDR1 MNHNS, CDR2 SASEGT. V was clipped by 7 bases and J by 6 bases, with 31 bases between them. This CDR3 is 20 amino acids long. The CDR3 nucleotides read TGTGCCAGCACCCAATTAATCCCCCGCGGGTCGTCCGGGGGTAATTCACCCCTCCACTTT. The encoded protein is CASTQLIPRGSSGGNSPLHF.

The V gene is TRBV12-3 or TRBV12-4, the J gene TRBJ2-7, with 9 bases identical to TRBD1. The CDR3 runs 16 residues. V shed 5 bases and J 2 bases; nucleotides not matched to a gene: 10. The CDR3: CASSPRGGTGTYEQYF. CDR3 coding DNA: TGTGCCAGCAGTCCGCGAGGAGGGACAGGGACCTACGAGCAGTACTTC.

This clonotype was counted many times. CDR3 nucleotide sequence: TGTGCCAGCAGCTCACCGGGACCGTCGGACGGCTACACCTTC. This gives the protein CASSSPGPSDGYTF. The V call is TRBV28, the J call TRBJ1-2, with a tentative D call TRBD1 (5 bases). This CDR3 contains 14 residues. Trimming removed 6 bases from V and 8 bases from J, with 19 bases in between. Germline V gene data show CDR1 as MDHEN and CDR2 as SYDVKM.

V is TRBV28 and J is TRBJ2-7; the match to TRBD1 covers 7 bases. CDR1 MDHEN and CDR2 SYDVKM come from the germline V gene. This CDR3 has 14 amino acids. J gave up 7 bases and V 5 bases, and 11 bases lay outside the gene matches. CDR3 sequence reads: CASSIQGGPWEQYF. CDR3 bases: TGTGCCAGCAGTATCCAAGGGGGCCCCTGGGAGCAGTACTTC. Filled out from reference TRBV28 and TRBJ2-7, the complete variable domain reads DVKVTQSSRYLVKRTGEKVFLECVQDMDHENMFWYRQDPGLGLRLIYFSYDVKMKEKGDIPEGYSVSREKKERFSLILESASTNQTSMYLCASSIQGGPWEQYFGPGTRLTVT.

Ten or more counts support this clonotype. The V call is TRBV7-8, the J call TRBJ2-5; D is ambiguous. Trimming took 3 bases from V and 1 from J, leaving 12 bases between them. Germline V gives CDR1 SGHVS, CDR2 FQNEAQ. The CDR3 runs 15 residues. The CDR3 DNA is TGTGCCAGCAGCTTTTTAGTACAGCCCCAAGAGACCCAGTACTTC. Translation gives CASSFLVQPQETQYF. Full variable domain (remainder filled in from reference TRBV7-8 and TRBJ2-5): GAGVSQSPRYKVAKRGQDVALRCDPISGHVSLFWYQQALGQGPEFLTYFQNEAQLDKSGLPSDRFFAERPEGSVSTLKIQRTQQEDSAVYLCASSFLVQPQETQYFGPGTRLLVL.

This clonotype was found many times. The chain combines TRBV20-1 with TRBJ2-3; 12 bases agree with TRBD2. Trimming took 0 bases from V and 5 from J; bases not matched to a gene: 3. The CDR3 is made up of 15 amino acids. Germline-derived CDR1 and CDR2 are DFQATT and SNEGSKA (reference sequence). The DNA of the CDR3 is TGCAGTGCTAGAGAACTAGCGGGAGGCCTAGATACGCAGTATTTT. Translated, it gives CSARELAGGLDTQYF.

This clonotype was seen ten or more times. The chain is built from TRBV28 and TRBJ1-2; 7 bases are a match to TRBD1. CDR1 and CDR2 from the germline V gene are MDHEN and SYDVKM. This CDR3 has 13 amino acids. V lost 7 bases and J lost 4; bases outside the gene matches: 6. The DNA for the CDR3 is TGTGCCAGCAAAACAGGGGTAGGCTATGGCTACACCTTC. Protein sequence: CASKTGVGYGYTF.

The sample holds many counts of this clonotype. The chain employs TRBV7-2 and TRBJ2-5, with TRBD2 identical over 8 bases. The germline V gene encodes CDR1 SGHTA and CDR2 FQGNSA. Trimming removed 4 bases from V and 3 bases from J; junction bases left unmatched: 10. This CDR3 region has 16 residues. CDR3 region: CASSSGKLAVKETQYF. As DNA, the CDR3 is TGTGCCAGCAGCTCGGGAAAACTAGCGGTTAAAGAGACCCAGTACTTC.

This clonotype came up a few times. The chain links TRBV3-1 to TRBJ1-3, with D possibly matching TRBD1 (5 bases). Germline assignment: CDR1 LGHDT and CDR2 YNNKEL (reference sequence). The CDR3 consists of 15 residues. Trimming took 4 bases from V and 4 from J, leaving 14 bases between them. CDR3 sequence (DNA): TGTGCCAGCAGCCCCTTGGGGGGGTCCGGAAACACCATATATTTT. Protein sequence: CASSPLGGSGNTIYF.

This clonotype was observed at least ten times. The J gene is TRBJ2-3, the V gene TRBV30, with D unclear. The germline V gene has CDR1 GTSNPN and CDR2 SVGIG (reference sequence). The CDR3 runs to 11 residues. The V end lost 2 bases, the J end lost 2 bases, and 2 bases lay between the germline ends. CDR3 DNA: TGTGCCTGGAGTACCACAGATACGCAGTATTTT. This gives the protein CAWSTTDTQYF.

Only a few counts were recorded for this clonotype. The chain is built from TRBV7-6 and TRBJ1-5; D is unclear. Germline CDR1 reads SGHVS; CDR2 reads FNYEAQ. Trimming removed 3 bases from V and 9 bases from J, with 18 bases in between. The CDR3 length is 15 residues. In DNA form, the CDR3 reads TGTGCCAGCAGCTTGGCTCCTGGCCGTGAGTGGCCCCAGCATTTT. It codes for CASSLAPGREWPQHF.

This clonotype has a single count. This sequence joins TRBV4-3 and TRBJ2-2; D not certain. The V end was cut by 2 bases, the J end by 4 bases, with 14 bases between. The CDR3 loop spans 16 amino acids. CDR1 is LGHNA, CDR2 YSLEER, per germline. Written as DNA, the CDR3 is TGCGCCAGCAGCCAAACCGCCGGGCCGGTCACCGGGGAGCTGTTTTTT. Protein sequence: CASSQTAGPVTGELFF.

This clonotype came up many times. CDR3 coding DNA: TGTGCCAGCAGTGACCCTAGCGACTCACGTCCGCAGTATTTT. This encodes CASSDPSDSRPQYF. V gene TRBV6-1 combines with J gene TRBJ2-3; D is perhaps TRBD2 (6 bases). The V end lost 3 bases, the J end lost 10 bases, and 17 bases lay between the germline ends. Germline CDR1 is MNHNS and CDR2 is SASEGT. The CDR3 consists of 14 residues.

This clonotype was seen at least ten times. The rearrangement links TRBV3-1 to TRBJ2-5, with 10 bases aligning to TRBD1. The V gene end was trimmed by 5 bases and the J gene end by 3 bases; junction bases not matched to a gene: 3. This CDR3 contains 14 residues. Germline-derived CDR1 and CDR2 are LGHDT and YNNKEL (reference sequence). The CDR3 protein is CASSAGTGEETQYF. The CDR3 region has the DNA TGTGCCAGCAGCGCCGGGACAGGGGAAGAGACCCAGTACTTC.

The chain combines TRBV6-1 with TRBJ1-2; D unclear. CDR3 length equals 14 residues. In germline, CDR1 is MNHNS, CDR2 SASEGT. The V gene lost 6 bases and the J gene lost 0 bases, with 11 bases spanning the gap. The CDR3 sequence: CASRSPDPNYGYTF. CDR3 DNA: TGTGCCAGCAGGTCGCCGGACCCTAACTATGGCTACACCTTC.

CDR3 DNA sequence: TGTGCCAGTAGTATTATAGGGGAGAATACTGAGCAGTTCTTC. This encodes CASSIIGENTEQFF. This rearrangement joins TRBV19 to TRBJ2-1; either TRBD1 or TRBD2 may fit D (5 bases each). Germline assignment: CDR1 LNHDA and CDR2 SQIVND (reference sequence). V lost 3 bases to trimming and J lost 9 bases, with 15 bases between them. CDR3 length: 14 residues.

This clonotype has a handful of counts. The rearrangement uses TRBV19 and TRBJ2-7; D remains ambiguous. The CDR3 loop spans 14 amino acids. Germline V gives CDR1 LNHDA, CDR2 SQIVND (reference sequence). V lost 4 bases and J lost 2, with 12 bases in between. CDR3: CASSTSITTYEQYF. As DNA, the CDR3 is TGTGCCAGTAGTACGTCAATTACAACCTACGAGCAGTACTTC.

The V gene is TRBV3-1, the J gene TRBJ2-1, with 7 nucleotides matching TRBD2. The trim removed 4 bases at V and 1 base at J, leaving 4 bases unmatched. Germline V lookup: CDR1 LGHDT, CDR2 YNNKEL (reference sequence). The CDR3 runs to 15 residues. CDR3 sequence (DNA): TGTGCCAGCAGCCGTCTAGCGGATTCCTACAATGAGCAGTTCTTC. Translating gives CASSRLADSYNEQFF.

This clonotype was seen ten or more times. This sequence joins TRBV7-9 and TRBJ2-7, with 8 bases matching TRBD1. The V segment lost 0 bases and the J segment 3 bases; nucleotides outside the gene matches: 1. CDR1 SEHNR and CDR2 FQNEAQ come from the germline V gene (reference sequence). The CDR3 runs to 14 residues. This CDR3 is CASSLADRVYEQYF. The CDR3 DNA follows: TGTGCCAGCAGCTTAGCGGACAGGGTCTACGAGCAGTACTTC.

This rearrangement joins TRBV19 to TRBJ2-5; D is perhaps TRBD1 (6 bases). V was clipped by 6 bases and J by 1 base, with 12 bases between them. The CDR3 loop spans 14 amino acids. Germline V CDR1 and CDR2: LNHDA, SQIVND (reference sequence). In DNA, the CDR3 is TGTGCCAGTAGACGTAGGGGGAGCCAAGAGACCCAGTACTTC. Translated: CASRRRGSQETQYF. Full variable domain (remainder filled in from reference TRBV19 and TRBJ2-5): DGGITQSPKYLFRKEGQNVTLSCEQNLNHDAMYWYRQDPGQGLRLIYYSQIVNDFQKGDIAEGYSVSREKKESFPLTVTSAQKNPTAFYLCASRRRGSQETQYFGPGTRLLVL.

This clonotype was seen repeatedly, ten times or more. The chain carries TRBV6-1 and TRBJ1-5; unclear D gene. V lost 4 bases to trimming and J lost 2 bases, with 6 bases between them. Germline values: CDR1 MNHNS, CDR2 SASEGT. The CDR3 loop spans 13 amino acids. The CDR3 sequence: CASSGEGNQPQHF. DNA of the CDR3: TGTGCCAGCAGTGGGGAGGGCAATCAGCCCCAGCATTTT.

The rearrangement uses TRBV5-8 and TRBJ1-3; TRBD1 agrees at 7 bases. The V gene's germline CDR1 is SGHTS and CDR2 YDEGEE. The V and J ends lost 3 bases and 4 bases, in that order; junction bases with no gene match: 4. The CDR3 covers 14 residues. The CDR3 DNA sequence: TGTGCCAGCAGCTCGACAGGGAGGGGAAACACCATATATTTT. Its translation: CASSSTGRGNTIYF.

The chain uses TRBV6-2 or TRBV6-3 and TRBJ1-6, with a weak D call TRBD1 (6 bases). Germline CDR1 is MNHEY and CDR2 is SVGEGT. The CDR3 is 15 amino acids. Trimming removed 0 bases at V and 7 bases at J, with 10 bases between. The CDR3 DNA is TGTGCCAGCAGTTACTCAACAGGGTGGAATTCACCCCTCCACTTT. It yields the protein CASSYSTGWNSPLHF.

There are a few counts of this clonotype. This chain uses TRBV5-6 with TRBJ2-2, with D perhaps matching TRBD1 (6 bases). Germline lookup yields CDR1 SGHDT and CDR2 YYEEEE. Trimming removed 3 bases from V and 0 bases from J, with 9 bases in between. The CDR3 covers 15 residues. The CDR3 DNA reads TGTGCCAGCAGCTACGGACAGACGAACACCGGGGAGCTGTTTTTT. Protein sequence: CASSYGQTNTGELFF.

This clonotype has ten or more counts. The rearrangement links TRBV3-1 to TRBJ1-1; D gene uncertain. The CDR3 is made up of 13 amino acids. The V gene's germline CDR1 is LGHDT and CDR2 YNNKEL (reference sequence). V shed 7 bases and J shed 1 base, with 10 bases lying between them. The CDR3 protein is CASTSHGNTEAFF. The CDR3 DNA reads TGTGCCAGCACCTCGCACGGGAACACTGAAGCTTTCTTT.

To note about this clonotype: The junction differs from germline at one of its ends, possibly a read error. The chain uses TRBV3-1 and TRBJ2-7; 12 bases line up with TRBD2. The CDR3 extends over 17 amino acids. Germline V gene lookup returns CDR1 LGHDT and CDR2 YNNKEL (reference sequence). The CDR3 here is CASSQVQGLAGEYEQHF. The CDR3 region has the DNA TGTGCCAGCAGCCAAGTCCAGGGACTAGCGGGCGAATACGAGCAGCACTTC.